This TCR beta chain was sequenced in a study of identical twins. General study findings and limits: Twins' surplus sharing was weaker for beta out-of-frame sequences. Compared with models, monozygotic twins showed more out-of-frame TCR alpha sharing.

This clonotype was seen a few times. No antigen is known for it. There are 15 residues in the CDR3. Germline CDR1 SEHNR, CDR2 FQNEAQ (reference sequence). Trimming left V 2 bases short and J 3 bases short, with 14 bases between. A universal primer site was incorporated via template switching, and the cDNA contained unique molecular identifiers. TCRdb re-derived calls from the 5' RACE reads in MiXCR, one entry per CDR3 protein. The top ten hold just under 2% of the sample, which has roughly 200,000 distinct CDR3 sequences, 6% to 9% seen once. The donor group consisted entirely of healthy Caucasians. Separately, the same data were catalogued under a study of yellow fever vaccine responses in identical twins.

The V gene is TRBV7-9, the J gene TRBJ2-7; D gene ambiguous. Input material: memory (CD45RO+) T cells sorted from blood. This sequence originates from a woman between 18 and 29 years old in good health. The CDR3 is CASSLLTAGRYEQYF. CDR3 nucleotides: TGTGCCAGCAGCTTACTAACCGCAGGCCGCTACGAGCAGTACTTC.